This TCR beta chain was obtained from a study of molecular identifiers for immune sequencing clone quantification. Germline CDR1 SNHLY, CDR2 FYNNEI. The CDR3 is made up of 15 amino acids. Comments on this clonotype: Its specificity is not known. Compared with germline, one end of the junction differs, possibly owing to a read error.

The study, taken as a whole, reports: Whereas clones above 20 RNA copies held under 1% of naive-cell molecules, they held over 98% of effector molecules.

TCRdb re-called the PCR reads with MiXCR, one entry per CDR3 protein. The repertoire holds around 470,000 distinct CDR3 sequences, with around 23% as singletons. Material: naive CD8+ T cells from blood, with Jurkat cell RNA spiked in. Stated subset: FACS-sorted CD8+CD4-CCR7+CD45RA+ naive T cells. The TCR originated in a human donor in good health. Some libraries in this study had Jurkat cell RNA spiked in. The rearrangement joins TRBV2 to TRBJ1-5; D might be TRBD1 (6 bases). CDR3 residues: CASKSGRGGNRPQHF. As DNA, the CDR3 is TGTGCCAGCAAGTCTGGCAGGGGAGGCAATCGGCCCCAGCATTTT.